This T cell receptor (beta chain) is from a study of blood T cell repertoires in COVID-19. Method: immunoSEQ multiplex PCR; TCRdb's copy keeps in-frame clones and lacks some. The profile shows tens of thousands of clones, 81% of them singletons. The CDR3 runs 16 residues. Germline CDR1 LGHNA, CDR2 YNFKEQ. V lost 1 base and J lost 10; bases outside the gene matches: 13. The V and J genes are TRBV4-2 and TRBJ2-1; 7 bases line up with TRBD2. The specimen was peripheral blood. The receptor was isolated from a woman aged 55-75 years with acute or convalescent COVID-19. CDR3 region: CASSQGAGDPHMEQFF. The CDR3 coding sequence is TGTGCCAGCAGCCAAGGGGCGGGAGACCCCCATATGGAGCAGTTCTTC.